This T cell receptor beta chain was captured in a study of T cells in Graves' hyperthyroidism and ophthalmopathy. Germline CDR1 MDHEN, CDR2 SYDVKM. Deletions cut 5 bases from V and 0 bases from J, with 17 bases between. This CDR3 has 17 residues. In its sample, this clonotype was seen once. TCR beta CDR3 regions were amplified from RNA. The study used the HTBI primer set for a first-round RT-PCR of the TCR CDR3. TCRdb re-called the multiplex PCR reads through MiXCR, storing one row per CDR3 protein. Of about 380,000 distinct CDR3 sequences detected, roughly 20% appear once; the ten largest clones hold about 38%.

The sequencing input was blood. This receptor was taken from a man aged 18 to 35 with Graves' ophthalmopathy. The J gene is TRBJ1-3, the V gene TRBV28; a weak D match, TRBD1 (6 bases). The CDR3 here is CASSTPVGGGSGNTIYF. CDR3 sequence (DNA): TGTGCCAGCAGTACCCCGGTTGGAGGGGGCTCTGGAAACACCATATATTTT.